The 18 T cell receptor beta chains in this list originate from one sample, sequenced in a study of blood T cell repertoires in COVID-19. The data were produced by immunoSEQ multiplex PCR, yet TCRdb's version contains in-frame clones alone and is incomplete. The sample consists of 250,000 to 350,000 clones, roughly 86% of them appearing once. Specimen: PBMCs or T cells enriched from blood (not recorded which). These receptors all stem from a woman under 40 who had recovered from COVID-19.

This chain joins TRBV21-1 and TRBJ1-5; TRBD1, as called in the table, went unchecked against the DNA. TRBV21-1 is shown as a pseudogene. The CDR3 extends over 14 amino acids. The DNA for the CDR3 is TGTGCCAAAAGGAGGGGACAGGGGTACCAGCCCCAGCATTTT. Translating it yields CAKRRGQGYQPQHF.

The chain joins TRBV7-2 to TRBJ2-1; TRBD1 is a possible D gene (5 bases). This CDR3 contains 15 residues. The germline V gene has CDR1 SGHTA and CDR2 FQGNSA. Deletions cut 5 bases from V and 1 base from J, with 12 bases between. The CDR3 loop is CASSPDIGSYNEQFF. CDR3 sequence (DNA): TGTGCCAGCAGCCCGGACATCGGTTCCTACAATGAGCAGTTCTTC.

This clone turned up a few times. As DNA, the CDR3 is TGTGCCAGCAGGATCGGGTGGGACTTGAACACTGAAGCTTTCTTT. Translating gives CASRIGWDLNTEAFF. The chain employs TRBV11-2 and TRBJ1-1, with D perhaps matching TRBD1 (5 bases). Germline V gives CDR1 SGHAT, CDR2 FQNNGV. CDR3 length: 15 amino acids. Trimming took off 6 bases at V and 0 bases at J, with 14 bases between the two ends.

This clone was counted between two and nine times. The chain recombines TRBV2 with TRBJ1-2; tentatively, D is TRBD1 (5 bases). The CDR3 contains 12 residues. V was clipped by 7 bases and J by 4 bases, with 10 bases between them. Looked up from germline, CDR1 is SNHLY and CDR2 is FYNNEI. This CDR3 is CASNRQLYGYTF. Here the CDR3 DNA reads TGTGCCAGCAATCGACAGCTCTATGGCTACACCTTC.

J is TRBJ2-1 and V is TRBV27, with 14 bases that match TRBD2. The CDR3 spans 21 residues. Trimming cost V 2 bases and J 8 bases; bases outside gene matches: 20. Germline assignment: CDR1 MNHEY and CDR2 SMNVEV (reference sequence). CDR3 residues: CASSLRSRAGLAGAGGDEQFF. In DNA, the CDR3 is TGTGCCAGCAGTTTACGGAGTCGAGCGGGACTAGCGGGAGCTGGTGGGGATGAGCAGTTCTTC.

This chain links TRBV6-4 with TRBJ2-3, with D maybe TRBD2 (6 bases). Germline-derived CDR1 and CDR2 are MRHNA and SNTAGT. The CDR3 covers 13 residues. Deletions cut 6 bases from V and 9 bases from J, with 16 bases between. CDR3 amino acids: CASSAHPGDTQYF. In nucleotides, the CDR3 is TGTGCCAGCAGCGCCCACCCGGGGGACACGCAGTATTTT.

In its sample, this clone was seen once. The CDR3 is CASSFGQGWVDEQFF. Written as DNA, the CDR3 is TGTGCCAGCAGCTTTGGACAGGGATGGGTCGATGAGCAGTTCTTC. The J gene is TRBJ2-1, the V gene TRBV11-1; 8 bases align to TRBD1. The V and J ends lost 3 bases and 8 bases, in that order; junction bases with no gene match: 9. There are 15 residues in the CDR3. Germline V lookup: CDR1 SGHAT, CDR2 FQDESV (reference sequence).

This rearrangement joins TRBV6-5 to TRBJ2-7; 8 nucleotides align to TRBD2. The V gene's germline CDR1 is MNHEY and CDR2 SVGAGI. Trimming cost V 6 bases and J 13 bases; bases outside gene matches: 17. The CDR3 totals 14 residues. CDR3 nucleotide sequence: TGTGCCAGCAGCCTCGCAATGCGGGAGGCCCTTCGATACTTC. Translated: CASSLAMREALRYF.

V gene TRBV10-1 combines with J gene TRBJ2-5, with D possibly matching TRBD2 (8 bases). CDR3 length: 16 amino acids. CDR1 and CDR2 (germline): WNHNN, SYGVQD (reference sequence). V lost 11 bases, J lost 5 bases, and 27 bases lay in between. The CDR3 loop reads CARTRAGGGGRETQYF. The CDR3 nucleotides are TGCGCCCGCACTCGGGCGGGGGGAGGGGGCAGGGAGACCCAGTACTTC.

The J gene is TRBJ2-3, the V gene TRBV5-8, with D perhaps TRBD1 (5 bases). Germline lookup yields CDR1 SGHTS and CDR2 YDEGEE. The CDR3 is 17 residues long. Between the trimmed V and J ends, which lost 0 bases and 1 base, there was a span of 15 bases. CDR3 amino acids: CASSLVVGAGGTDTQYF. In DNA, the CDR3 is TGTGCCAGCAGCTTGGTTGTAGGGGCCGGCGGCACAGATACGCAGTATTTT.

The chain carries TRBV27 and TRBJ1-4; D unclear. This CDR3 is 11 amino acids long. Germline loops: CDR1 MNHEY, CDR2 SMNVEV (reference sequence). The V end was cut by 10 bases, the J end by 8 bases, with 11 bases between. CDR3 coding DNA: TGTGCCACCGGCCGCAGGGAAAAACTGTTTTTT. The encoded protein is CATGRREKLFF.

The chain has TRBV7-9 and TRBJ1-1; TRBD1 agrees at 7 bases. V lost 6 bases, J lost 3 bases, and 4 bases stayed unmatched. The CDR3 is made up of 13 amino acids. The V gene's germline CDR1 is SEHNR and CDR2 FQNEAQ (reference sequence). This CDR3 reads CASRQGVDTEAFF. CDR3 DNA: TGTGCCAGCAGGCAGGGGGTGGACACTGAAGCTTTCTTT.

V is TRBV30 and J is TRBJ2-7; 7 bases are shared with TRBD1. CDR1 and CDR2 (germline): GTSNPN, SVGIG (reference sequence). The CDR3 runs to 14 residues. V shed 7 bases and J 0 bases; nucleotides not matched to a gene: 9. This chain's CDR3 is CASNRGPLSYEQYF. In DNA form, the CDR3 reads TGTGCCTCTAACAGGGGACCCCTCTCCTACGAGCAGTACTTC.

This chain joins TRBV7-9 and TRBJ2-1, with no clear D. V was clipped by 3 bases and J by 11 bases, with 8 bases between them. The CDR3 consists of 11 residues. The germline V gene has CDR1 SEHNR and CDR2 FQNEAQ (reference sequence). CDR3 region: CASSFQIQQFF. CDR3 nucleotide sequence: TGTGCCAGCAGCTTCCAGATCCAGCAGTTCTTC.

This clone was detected once. The V and J genes are TRBV28 and TRBJ2-7; 7 bases map to TRBD1. The junction had 15 bases not matched to a gene; V was cut back by 6 bases and J by 4 bases. Germline CDR1 and CDR2: MDHEN and SYDVKM. The CDR3 covers 16 residues. The CDR3 sequence: CASSYLGPGTDYEQYF. For the CDR3, the DNA is TGTGCCAGCAGCTACCTCGGTCCCGGGACAGATTACGAGCAGTACTTC.

The chain has TRBV27 and TRBJ2-1, with a possible D match to TRBD2 (5 bases). This CDR3 is built from 15 residues. Per the germline V gene, CDR1 is MNHEY and CDR2 is SMNVEV (reference sequence). V was pared by 6 bases and J by 8 bases, with 20 bases between. Here the CDR3 DNA reads TGTGCCAGCAGCCCAAAATCACACGGGCGGGATGAGCAGTTCTTC. The encoded protein is CASSPKSHGRDEQFF.

With regard to this clone: Other DNA sequences in the sample encode the same CDR3. The CDR3 DNA reads TGCGCCAGCAGCTTACAAGGGGTCGAGCAGTACTTC. As protein: CASSLQGVEQYF. The V call is TRBV5-1, the J call TRBJ2-7, with TRBD1 as a possible D gene (5 bases). Germline values: CDR1 SGHRS, CDR2 YFSETQ. The CDR3 contains 12 residues. V lost 2 bases, J lost 6 bases, and 9 bases lay in between.

The chain has TRBV6-5 and TRBJ1-2, with no clear D. Between the trimmed V and J ends, which lost 6 bases and 3 bases, there was a span of 8 bases. The CDR3 is made up of 12 amino acids. Germline V lookup: CDR1 MNHEY, CDR2 SVGAGI. The CDR3 loop reads CASRETDYGYTF. CDR3 sequence (DNA): TGTGCCAGCAGGGAGACGGACTATGGCTACACCTTC.